This T cell receptor (beta chain) was obtained from a study of CD4 T cells in relation to SARS-CoV-2 and coronaviruses. The overall study: ViraFEST: approximately ten-day antigen culture of PBMCs, then TCR beta CDR3 sequencing.

Germline V CDR1 and CDR2: MNHEY, SVGEGT. Trimming pared 7 bases from V and 1 base from J, leaving 18 bases between. The CDR3 totals 16 residues. Before the COVID-19 pandemic, during about 2011-2019, CD4+ T cells were taken from unexposed donors. CD4+ T cells were isolated from the cells after nine to eleven days of culture. Cells permitting, SARS-CoV-2 S/N and four cold-coronavirus spikes were tested on unexposed-donor CD4+ T cells. Cultures received half-medium IL-2 refreshes on days 3 and 7. Remarks on this clone: What it binds is unknown.

Using immunoSEQ multiplex PCR, the repertoire was profiled, and TCRdb retains in-frame clones only, with some absent. Of about 17,000 clones listed, around 76% were seen once; the top ten hold 30% to 35%. Input material: CD4+ T cells from PBMCs, cultured in vitro. The J gene is TRBJ2-3, the V gene TRBV6-2 or TRBV6-3, with D possibly matching TRBD1 (6 bases). The sequence was obtained from a human donor in good health. In nucleotides, the CDR3 is TGTGCCAGCACCCCAAGGCAGGGGCGAGGCACAGATACGCAGTATTTT. Encoded protein: CASTPRQGRGTDTQYF.